Each of the 14 T cell receptor beta chains below was sequenced from the same sample in a study of identical twins. TCRdb re-derived calls from the 5' RACE reads in MiXCR, one entry per CDR3 protein. The sample includes a few hundred thousand distinct CDR3 sequences, roughly 13% seen only once; the top ten take 3.5% to 5%. The same sample was also studied in work on yellow fever vaccine responses in identical twins.

What was sequenced was memory (CD45RO+) T cells sorted from blood. Receptor source: a woman between 18 and 29 years old in good health.

This clonotype was detected many times. This chain uses TRBV4-3 with TRBJ1-1; D is possibly TRBD1 (5 bases). The germline V gene has CDR1 LGHNA and CDR2 YSLEER. V was trimmed by 0 bases and J by 6 bases, leaving 11 bases between them. This CDR3 region has 14 residues. The CDR3 sequence: CASSQDLGVPEAFF. DNA for the CDR3: TGCGCCAGCAGCCAAGATCTAGGGGTTCCTGAAGCTTTCTTT.

The gene calls are TRBV2 and TRBJ2-7, with TRBD1 matching over 10 bases. J gave up 8 bases and V 6 bases, and 10 bases lay outside the gene matches. Germline assignment: CDR1 SNHLY and CDR2 FYNNEI. This CDR3 region has 14 residues. DNA of the CDR3: TGTGCCAGCAGCCCGAGACAGGGGGCAGGAAAGCAGTACTTC. Protein product: CASSPRQGAGKQYF.

This clonotype was seen a handful of times. V usage is TRBV28 and J usage is TRBJ1-5; D is ambiguous. Germline CDR1 reads MDHEN; CDR2 reads SYDVKM. The ends were cut back, 5 bases at V and 3 bases at J, with 14 bases in the middle. This CDR3 spans 15 amino acids. The CDR3 here is CASSTDSGYNQPQHF. In DNA, the CDR3 is TGTGCCAGCAGTACAGACTCGGGCTACAATCAGCCCCAGCATTTT.

This clonotype was observed at least ten times. The J gene is TRBJ2-1, the V gene TRBV12-3 or TRBV12-4; 10 bases agree with TRBD1. V lost 5 bases and J lost 7; bases outside the gene matches: 8. The length of the CDR3 is 15 residues. CDR3 nucleotides: TGTGCCAGCAGTCTGGGACAGGGGAATATTAATGAGCAGTTCTTC. Protein product: CASSLGQGNINEQFF.

This clonotype was detected many times. The rearrangement joins TRBV5-5 to TRBJ2-7, with D possibly being TRBD1 (6 bases). V was cut by 4 bases and J by 0 bases, with 11 bases left in between. The germline CDR1 and CDR2 sequences are SGHKS and YYEKEE (reference sequence). The CDR3 consists of 14 residues. In DNA form, the CDR3 reads TGTGCCAGCAGCCACTACAGGGACTCCTACGAGCAGTACTTC. Translated, it gives CASSHYRDSYEQYF. Filled out from reference TRBV5-5 and TRBJ2-7, the complete variable domain reads DAGVTQSPTHLIKTRGQQVTLRCSPISGHKSVSWYQQVLGQGPQFIFQYYEKEERGRGNFPDRFSARQFPNYSSELNVNALLLGDSALYLCASSHYRDSYEQYFGPGTRLTVT.

In this sample, this clonotype turned up a few times. This chain connects TRBV3-1 to TRBJ2-3; TRBD2 agrees at 9 bases. Trimming removed 4 bases from V and 5 bases from J; junction bases left unmatched: 4. Germline CDR1 is LGHDT and CDR2 is YNNKEL (reference sequence). This CDR3 is 14 amino acids long. The CDR3: CASSLAGVGDTQYF. In DNA form, the CDR3 reads TGTGCCAGCAGCCTAGCGGGAGTCGGAGATACGCAGTATTTT.

This chain joins TRBV5-6 and TRBJ2-3; 7 nucleotides align to TRBD1. The CDR3 runs to 12 residues. Trimming removed 9 bases from V and 5 bases from J; junction bases left unmatched: 6. Germline assignment: CDR1 SGHDT and CDR2 YYEEEE. The CDR3, as DNA: TGTGCCACCTCAGGGGGAGTAGATACGCAGTATTTT. Its translation: CATSGGVDTQYF.

The V gene is TRBV28, the J gene TRBJ2-1, with 9 bases that match TRBD2. Trimming at V came to 6 bases and at J to 12 bases, leaving 21 bases not matched to a gene. This CDR3 is built from 17 residues. Germline V gene sequence: CDR1 MDHEN, CDR2 SYDVKM. CDR3 coding DNA: TGTGCCAGCAGATCGACCCTCATTATTAGCGGGGGCGGTTGGCAGTTCTTC. This encodes CASRSTLIISGGGWQFF.

This clonotype was counted at least ten times. V gene TRBV7-2 combines with J gene TRBJ2-3; maybe TRBD2 (6 bases). The V gene's germline CDR1 is SGHTA and CDR2 FQGNSA. The CDR3 has 14 residues. V was trimmed by 5 bases and J by 1 base, leaving 10 bases between them. CDR3 region: CASSPSGRTDTQYF. CDR3 nucleotides: TGTGCCAGCAGCCCAAGCGGGCGCACAGATACGCAGTATTTT.

The genes are TRBV30 and TRBJ2-1; weak D call: TRBD2 (6 bases). Germline V lookup: CDR1 GTSNPN, CDR2 SVGIG (reference sequence). The CDR3 sequence is 13 residues long. V was clipped by 0 bases and J by 8 bases, with 11 bases between them. The DNA for the CDR3 is TGTGCCTGGAGTGTACGTGGAGGGCATGAGCAGTTCTTC. This sequence encodes CAWSVRGGHEQFF.

The table lists this clonotype with many counts. The chain has TRBV5-1 and TRBJ2-5, with D maybe TRBD2 (6 bases). The V end was cut by 0 bases, the J end by 1 base, with 10 bases between. Germline V gene sequence: CDR1 SGHRS, CDR2 YFSETQ. CDR3 length: 15 residues. The CDR3 spells CASSLAEGLQETQYF. The CDR3 DNA is TGCGCCAGCAGCTTGGCGGAGGGCCTCCAAGAGACCCAGTACTTC.

V is TRBV6-1 and J is TRBJ2-1; D uncertain. CDR1 is MNHNS and CDR2 is SASEGT in the germline V gene. The germline V and J ends were trimmed by 4 bases and 2 bases, with 6 bases remaining between them. This CDR3 spans 13 amino acids. The CDR3 DNA is TGTGCCAGCAGTGGACCTACCTACAATGAGCAGTTCTTC. It specifies CASSGPTYNEQFF.

The genes are TRBV4-3 and TRBJ1-1; D unclear. Germline CDR1 reads LGHNA; CDR2 reads YSLEER. V was clipped by 1 base and J by 1 base, with 10 bases between them. This CDR3 contains 15 residues. The CDR3 here is CASSQVLWQNTEAFF. The CDR3 DNA reads TGCGCCAGCAGCCAAGTTCTTTGGCAGAACACTGAAGCTTTCTTT.

This clonotype was counted ten times or more. The V and J genes are TRBV29-1 and TRBJ2-2, with 13 bases matching TRBD2. CDR1 is SQVTM and CDR2 is ANQGSEA in the germline V gene. V lost 4 bases and J lost 3; bases outside the gene matches: 2. The CDR3 is 15 amino acids. CDR3 in amino acids: CSVAGLAGDTGELFF. As DNA, the CDR3 is TGCAGCGTTGCCGGACTAGCGGGGGACACCGGGGAGCTGTTTTTT.